The text below deals with one TCR beta chain. J was trimmed by 2 bases and V by 0 bases; bases with no gene match: 5. CDR3 size: 18 residues. Per the germline V gene, CDR1 is SGHDT and CDR2 is YYEEEE. These data originate in a study of cytomegalovirus exposure and HLA in healthy donors. Vbeta (60) and Jbeta (13) primers were used in the PCR. Sequencing used immunoSEQ multiplex PCR; TCRdb keeps in-frame clones, though not all of them. The table includes some 110,000 clones, 15% detected once. The J gene is TRBJ2-3, the V gene TRBV5-6, with TRBD2 matching 14 bases. The sequenced material came from PBMCs. The TCR was taken from a female donor in good health and CMV-seronegative. The CDR3 coding sequence is TGTGCCAGCAGCTTGGGGACTAGCGGGGGGATCGTCACAGATACGCAGTATTTT. This encodes CASSLGTSGGIVTDTQYF.